This is a list of T cell receptor beta chains from one sample in a study of shared clonotypes between healthy human individuals. Measured with immunoSEQ multiplex PCR; TCRdb has only the in-frame clones, and not every one. The sample has some 2,400,000 clones, approximately 94% seen once. The specimen was naive CD4+ T cells sorted from blood. The receptors come from a man aged 18 to 29 in good health. CDR3s include the opening cysteine and the closing phenylalanine or tryptophan.

>TRBV11-3|19
CASSLGPGGSTSYQETQYF
>TRBV10-3|14
CAISRQGENYGYTF
>TRBV7-9|13
CASSLAGHNEQFF
>TRBV5-1|16
CASSLGALQGNQPQHF
>TRBV18|17
CASSPWGLAGNSYEQYF
>TRBV7-6|16
CASTPYTTINTGELFF
>TRBV14|15
CASSSERGGPNEQFF
>TRBV5-1|15
CASSRSVADQETQYF
>TRBV6-1|13
CAINLDSFYGYTF
>TRBV7-9|16
CASSLAPRGISEKLFF
>TRBV5-1|14
CASSLPGQGDEQYF
>TRBV5-1|14
CASSLRGETYEQYF
>TRBV9|13
CASSATGDQPQHF
>TRBV25-1|16
CASSGKYGTGSDEQYF
>TRBV5-8|13
CASRGTGLLEQYF
>TRBV30|12
CAWSVSLGTQYF
>TRBV30|14
CAWSVLPRTGELFF
>TRBV6-1|15
CASSPTTTGSYEQYF
>TRBV18|17
CASSPLAPGTGNQPQHF
>TRBV20-1|11
CSALRGNTIYF
>TRBV28|15
CASSFTALGDREAFF
>TRBV7-2|14
CASSLSSGANVLTF